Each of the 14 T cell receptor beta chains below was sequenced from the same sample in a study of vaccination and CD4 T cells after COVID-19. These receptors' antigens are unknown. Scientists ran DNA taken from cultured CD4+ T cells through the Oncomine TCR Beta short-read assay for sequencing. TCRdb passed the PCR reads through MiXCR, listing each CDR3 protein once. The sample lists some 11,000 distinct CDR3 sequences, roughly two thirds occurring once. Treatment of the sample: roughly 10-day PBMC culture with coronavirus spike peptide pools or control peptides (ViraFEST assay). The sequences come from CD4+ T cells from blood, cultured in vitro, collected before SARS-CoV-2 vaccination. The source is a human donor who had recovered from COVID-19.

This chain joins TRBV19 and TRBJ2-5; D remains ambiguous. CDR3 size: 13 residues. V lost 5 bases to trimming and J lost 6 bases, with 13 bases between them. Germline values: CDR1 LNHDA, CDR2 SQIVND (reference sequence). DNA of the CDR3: TGTGCCAGTAGTGACATGGGTGGCCAGACCCAGTACTTC. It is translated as CASSDMGGQTQYF.

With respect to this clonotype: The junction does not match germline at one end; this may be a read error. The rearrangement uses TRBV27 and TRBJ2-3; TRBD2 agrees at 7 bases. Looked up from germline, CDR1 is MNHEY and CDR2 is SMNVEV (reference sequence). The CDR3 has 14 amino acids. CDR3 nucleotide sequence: TGTGCCAGCAGTTTTCGGGATCGGAGGGCGGGGGAGCTTTTT. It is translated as CASSFRDRRAGELF.

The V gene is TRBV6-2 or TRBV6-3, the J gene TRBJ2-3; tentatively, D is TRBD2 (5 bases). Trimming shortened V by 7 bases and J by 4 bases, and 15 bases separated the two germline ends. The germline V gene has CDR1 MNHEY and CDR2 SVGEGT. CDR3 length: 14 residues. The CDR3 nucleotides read TGTGCCAGCACCACAGAGGGATGGGCAGATACGCAGTATTTT. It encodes CASTTEGWADTQYF.

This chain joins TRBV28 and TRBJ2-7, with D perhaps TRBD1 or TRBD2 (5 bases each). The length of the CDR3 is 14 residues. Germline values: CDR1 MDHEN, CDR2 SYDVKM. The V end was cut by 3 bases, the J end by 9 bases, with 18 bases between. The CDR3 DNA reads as TGTGCCAGCAGTTTTAACGGATTTCAGGGAGCGCAGTACTTC. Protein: CASSFNGFQGAQYF. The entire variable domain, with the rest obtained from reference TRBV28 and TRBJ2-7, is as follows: DVKVTQSSRYLVKRTGEKVFLECVQDMDHENMFWYRQDPGLGLRLIYFSYDVKMKEKGDIPEGYSVSREKKERFSLILESASTNQTSMYLCASSFNGFQGAQYFGPGTRLTVT.

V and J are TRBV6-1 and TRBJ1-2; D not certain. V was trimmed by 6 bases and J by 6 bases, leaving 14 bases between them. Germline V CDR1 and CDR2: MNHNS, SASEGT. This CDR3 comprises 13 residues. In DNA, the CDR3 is TGTGCCAGCAGCGCCCTGACTGATCATGGCTACACCTTC. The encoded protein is CASSALTDHGYTF.

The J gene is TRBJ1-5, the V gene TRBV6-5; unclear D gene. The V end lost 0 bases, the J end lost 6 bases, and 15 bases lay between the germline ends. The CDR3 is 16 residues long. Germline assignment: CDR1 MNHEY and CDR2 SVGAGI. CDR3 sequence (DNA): TGTGCCAGCAGTTACTCCATCGGGATGTCAGCTCAGCCCCAGCATTTT. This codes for CASSYSIGMSAQPQHF.

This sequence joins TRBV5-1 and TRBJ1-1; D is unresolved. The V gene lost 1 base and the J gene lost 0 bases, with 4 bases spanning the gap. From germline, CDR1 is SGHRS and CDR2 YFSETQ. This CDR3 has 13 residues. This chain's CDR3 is CASSLNMNTEAFF. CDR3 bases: TGCGCCAGCAGCTTGAACATGAACACTGAAGCTTTCTTT. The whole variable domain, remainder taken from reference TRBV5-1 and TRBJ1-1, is KAGVTQTPRYLIKTRGQQVTLSCSPISGHRSVSWYQQTPGQGLQFLFEYFSETQRNKGNFPGRFSGRQFSNSRSEMNVSTLELGDSALYLCASSLNMNTEAFFGQGTRLTVV.

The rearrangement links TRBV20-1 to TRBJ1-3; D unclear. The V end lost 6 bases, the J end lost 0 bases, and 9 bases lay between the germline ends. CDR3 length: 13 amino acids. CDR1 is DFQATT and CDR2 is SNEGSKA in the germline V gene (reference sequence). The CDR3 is CSAKTNSGNTIYF. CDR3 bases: TGCAGTGCAAAGACAAACTCTGGAAACACCATATATTTT.

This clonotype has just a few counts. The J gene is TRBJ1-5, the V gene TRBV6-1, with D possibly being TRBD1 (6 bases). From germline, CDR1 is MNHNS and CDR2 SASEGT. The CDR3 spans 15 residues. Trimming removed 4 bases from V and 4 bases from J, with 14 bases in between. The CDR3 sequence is CASSVGGTWNQPQHF. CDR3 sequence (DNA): TGTGCCAGCAGTGTAGGGGGGACGTGGAATCAGCCCCAGCATTTT.

The CDR3 DNA is TGTGCCAGCAGCTTGGAGGGGGCACAGAGAAGCTATGGCTACACCTTC. It specifies CASSLEGAQRSYGYTF. The chain joins TRBV5-4 to TRBJ1-2; 7 positions match TRBD1. V was pared by 0 bases and J by 4 bases, with 9 bases of the junction left unmatched. Germline V CDR1 and CDR2: SGHNT, YYREEE (reference sequence). The CDR3 is 16 amino acids.

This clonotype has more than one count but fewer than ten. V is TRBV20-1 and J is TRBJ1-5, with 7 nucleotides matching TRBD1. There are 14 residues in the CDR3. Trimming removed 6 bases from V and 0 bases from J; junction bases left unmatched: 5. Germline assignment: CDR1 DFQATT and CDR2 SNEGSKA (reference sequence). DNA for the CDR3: TGCAGTGCATTGGGACAGAATAGCAATCAGCCCCAGCATTTT. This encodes CSALGQNSNQPQHF.

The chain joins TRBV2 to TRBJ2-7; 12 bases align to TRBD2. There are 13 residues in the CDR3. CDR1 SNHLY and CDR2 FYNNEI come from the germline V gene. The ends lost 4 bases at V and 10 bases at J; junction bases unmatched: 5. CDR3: CASSALAGGGQYF. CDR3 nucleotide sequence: TGTGCCAGCAGTGCACTAGCGGGAGGTGGCCAGTACTTC. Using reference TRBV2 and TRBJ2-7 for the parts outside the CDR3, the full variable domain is EPEVTQTPSHQVTQMGQEVILRCVPISNHLYFYWYRQILGQKVEFLVSFYNNEISEKSEIFDDQFSVERPDGSNFTLKIRSTKLEDSAMYFCASSALAGGGQYFGPGTRLTVT.

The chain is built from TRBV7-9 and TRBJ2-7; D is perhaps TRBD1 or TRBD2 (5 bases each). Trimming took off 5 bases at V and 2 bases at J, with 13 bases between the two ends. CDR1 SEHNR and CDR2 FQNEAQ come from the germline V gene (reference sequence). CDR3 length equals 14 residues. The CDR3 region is CASSARDRPYEQYF. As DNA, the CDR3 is TGTGCCAGCAGCGCCCGGGACCGACCCTACGAGCAGTACTTC.

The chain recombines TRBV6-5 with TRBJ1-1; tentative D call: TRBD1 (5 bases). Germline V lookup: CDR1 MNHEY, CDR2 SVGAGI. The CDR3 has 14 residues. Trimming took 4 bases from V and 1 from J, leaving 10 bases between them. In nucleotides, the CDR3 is TGTGCCAGCAGTTCCCACAGGACGAACACTGAAGCTTTCTTT. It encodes CASSSHRTNTEAFF.